This T cell receptor (beta chain) was identified during a study of T cell repertoires in cytomegalovirus infection (dated by TCRdb to the late 2010s). Background for the entire study: The peptide stimulations were aimed at well-studied HLA-B-restricted epitopes as well as recently identified HLA-C-restricted CMV epitopes, whose presentation resists viral immunomodulation. The HLA type of each donor mattered for the analysis, because public TCR beta signatures pointed to carriage of CMV infection along with the matching HLA type.

The intended sense of this specimen's treatment or condition label: in vitro stimulation with specific CMV peptide epitopes to enrich CMV-specific T cells. The paper's findings and limits, for the study overall: In the ex vivo response, HLA-C-restricted CMV-specific TCR beta clonotypes were dominant, and in two of eight donors the single most frequent clonotype came from this HLA-C-restricted group. In both this cohort and an independent cohort of a few hundred donors, the cumulative frequency of public TCR beta family members distinguished carriers of CMV infection plus the relevant HLA type.

Instrument on record: Illumina HiSeq 1500. TCRdb cleaned the public reads at Q25 with fastp, built clones with MiXCR and kept in-frame beta chains. Each CDR3 protein appears once, grouped with its most common genes and DNA. This sample lists fewer than 1,000,000 distinct CDR3 sequences; approximately 31% were detected once. 13% of the sample rests with the top ten. As concerns this clonotype: Its recognized antigen is unknown. No much larger clonotype is one base removed from it; base qualities were not supplied.

This specimen was cultured CD8+ T cells from PBMCs, taken from culture after CMV antigen stimulation. This clonotype originated in a human donor in good health (CMV status not recorded). Some clones in this sample may be carry-over from other donors' samples.

The CDR3 is CASSYATSIGEKLFF. DNA sequence: TGTGCCAGCAGTTACGCAACCTCGATAGGGGAAAAACTGTTTTTT. The chain was built from TRBV6-5 and TRBJ1-4; too little of a D gene remains to name it. The germline ends are 15 bases apart after V is trimmed by 2 bases and J by 8 bases. Reading the germline V gene gives CDR1 MNHEY and CDR2 SVGAGI. Inclusive of the bounding cysteine and phenylalanine, the CDR3 is 15 residues long. Only the CDR3 DNA is retained, 45 bases long and in frame from the first base.